This TCR beta chain emerged from a study of siplizumab effects on memory and regulatory T cells. Per the germline V gene, CDR1 is SGHRS and CDR2 is YFSETQ. This CDR3 spans 14 amino acids. The V gene lost 0 bases and the J gene lost 6 bases, with 10 bases spanning the gap. Whole-study results and caveats: Naive or memory phenotype assignment was not possible for roughly 80-96% of proliferating CD4+ or CD8+ clones. In controls, roughly 25% of mappable alloreactive CD4+ clones were Treg-derived on average, versus about 64% with siplizumab.

Clones were sequenced by immunoSEQ multiplex PCR, and TCRdb holds only the in-frame ones, with some missing. The table includes around 100,000 clones, around 92% detected once. Concerning this clone: Its antigen is still unknown.

Sequencing was performed on CD4+ T cells sorted from blood. The TCR originated in a human donor in good health. Some clones in this sample may be carry-over from other donors' samples. The chain recombines TRBV5-1 with TRBJ2-1; unclear D gene. CDR3: CASSLEYGFNEQFF. Written as DNA, the CDR3 is TGCGCCAGCAGCTTGGAATACGGCTTCAATGAGCAGTTCTTC.